These 11 T cell receptor beta chains were all obtained from the same sample, sequenced in a study of blood T cells in healthy people across ages. The authors ran a second PCR of roughly 6 to 11 cycles using a sample-barcoded 5' primer and a J-beta primer mix. TCRdb re-analysed the 5' RACE reads in MiXCR, keeping a single row per CDR3 protein. The repertoire has over 950,000 distinct CDR3 sequences, just over 50% of them found once; the top ten carry roughly 23%. Sequences were obtained from blood. Receptor source: a woman in her sixties or seventies in good health.

This clonotype was counted between two and nine times. The chain combines TRBV27 with TRBJ1-2; unclear D gene. CDR1 MNHEY and CDR2 SMNVEV come from the germline V gene (reference sequence). The CDR3 has 14 residues. V was trimmed by 3 bases and J by 4 bases, leaving 12 bases between them. This CDR3 is CASSLNVPAYGYTF. Written as DNA, the CDR3 is TGTGCCAGCAGTTTGAACGTCCCTGCCTATGGCTACACCTTC.

The rearrangement joins TRBV20-1 to TRBJ2-1; D ambiguous. This CDR3 has 11 amino acids. Looked up from germline, CDR1 is DFQATT and CDR2 is SNEGSKA (reference sequence). The V end was cut by 1 base, the J end by 8 bases, with 6 bases between. CDR3 loop: CSARAFDEQFF. CDR3 DNA: TGCAGTGCTAGAGCTTTCGATGAGCAGTTCTTC.

In this sample, this clonotype turned up a few times. The rearrangement links TRBV20-1 to TRBJ2-3; no firm D call. The germline V and J ends were trimmed by 1 base and 1 base, with 9 bases remaining between them. There are 14 residues in the CDR3. Germline assignment: CDR1 DFQATT and CDR2 SNEGSKA (reference sequence). The CDR3 DNA sequence: TGCAGTGCTAGAGTAGGACGGGGCACAGATACGCAGTATTTT. Protein sequence: CSARVGRGTDTQYF.

The sample holds a few counts of this clonotype. CDR3 protein: CATSDPERGGTDTQYF. The DNA of the CDR3 is TGTGCCACCAGTGATCCCGAGCGGGGGGGCACAGATACGCAGTATTTT. This chain joins TRBV24-1 and TRBJ2-3, with TRBD2 identical over 9 bases. This CDR3 is 16 amino acids long. Germline-derived CDR1 and CDR2 are KGHDR and SFDVKD. V shed 3 bases, J shed 1 base, and the junction held 4 bases outside the gene matches.

The J gene is TRBJ2-1, the V gene TRBV6-5; D call uncertain. Germline CDR1 is MNHEY and CDR2 is SVGAGI. V lost 0 bases, J lost 6 bases, and 9 bases lay in between. The CDR3 sequence is 14 residues long. This chain's CDR3 is CASSYSFPGNEQFF. The DNA for the CDR3 is TGTGCCAGCAGTTACTCCTTTCCCGGCAATGAGCAGTTCTTC.

This clonotype was seen a few times. A much more abundant neighbour one base away suggests this may be a read error. The chain couples TRBV6-1 to TRBJ2-5, with D uncertain. This CDR3 region has 14 residues. Germline CDR1 and CDR2: MNHNS and SASEGT. Written as DNA, the CDR3 is TGTGCCAGCAGTGAATGGGCGAGACAAGAGGCCCAGTACTTC. This sequence encodes CASSEWARQEAQYF.

The chain carries TRBV29-1 and TRBJ2-2; TRBD2 agrees at 8 bases. The CDR3 has 15 residues. The V segment lost 5 bases and the J segment 6 bases; nucleotides outside the gene matches: 11. Germline CDR1 reads SQVTM; CDR2 reads ANQGSEA. The CDR3 DNA follows: TGCAGCGTTCTTGCGGGAGGCCGGATTCCCGGGGAGCTGTTTTTT. It encodes CSVLAGGRIPGELFF.

The chain couples TRBV15 to TRBJ2-7; the match to TRBD2 covers 10 bases. Germline CDR1 is LNHNV and CDR2 is YYDKDF (reference sequence). The length of the CDR3 is 17 residues. With V trimmed by 0 bases and J by 3 bases, 8 bases remained unmatched. CDR3 sequence: CATSRDLLTSGFYEQYF. The CDR3 DNA sequence: TGTGCCACCAGCAGAGATCTCCTGACTAGCGGGTTCTACGAGCAGTACTTC.

This clonotype was counted between two and nine times. The V call is TRBV27, the J call TRBJ1-6; 7 positions agree with TRBD1. Trimming removed 5 bases from V and 7 bases from J; junction bases left unmatched: 11. The germline V gene has CDR1 MNHEY and CDR2 SMNVEV (reference sequence). The CDR3 extends over 16 amino acids. The CDR3, as DNA: TGTGCCAGCAGTACCCAGGGGGGACAGTTAAATTCACCCCTCCACTTT. Translating gives CASSTQGGQLNSPLHF.

The chain uses TRBV28 and TRBJ2-1, with 9 bases matching TRBD2. Looked up from germline, CDR1 is MDHEN and CDR2 is SYDVKM. V lost 8 bases, J lost 7 bases, and 9 bases stayed unmatched. The CDR3 covers 14 residues. In DNA, the CDR3 is TGTGCCAGCCTTGGGGCGGGAGGGTCAAATGAGCAGTTCTTC. Encoded protein: CASLGAGGSNEQFF.

This clonotype was observed once. This chain uses TRBV20-1 with TRBJ1-2; D remains unclear. CDR1 is DFQATT, CDR2 SNEGSKA, per germline (reference sequence). This CDR3 region has 10 residues. The CDR3 protein is CSGLHGGYTF. DNA for the CDR3: TGCAGCGGTTTACATGGAGGCTACACCTTC.